These T cell receptor beta chains were read from a single sample in a study of T cell responses to AZD1222 COVID-19 vaccine. Data came from immunoSEQ multiplex PCR; TCRdb stores just in-frame clones and leaves some out. Here the sample spans under 200,000 clones, more than 70% being singletons. This specimen was peripheral blood, taken 28 days after the second AZD1222 dose. Every receptor here comes from an adult who received the AZD1222 COVID-19 vaccine. Each CDR3 is given with its conserved first and last residue. A D gene is named only where the DNA matches it firmly. Size values are once, few and many counts, or a class for expanded clones, and some rows have none.

d_call	v_call	clone_size	j_call	cdr3_aa	cdr3_nt
NA	TRBV4-1	NA	TRBJ1-2	CASSQAPPQIPPYGYTF	TGCGCCAGCAGCCAAGCGCCCCCACAGATCCCCCCTTATGGCTACACCTTC
NA	TRBV20-1	NA	TRBJ1-2	CSAYKPGYTF	TGCAGTGCCTACAAACCGGGCTACACCTTC
NA	TRBV5-1	NA	TRBJ2-2	CASSWGDSTNTGELFF	TGCGCCAGCAGCTGGGGGGACAGTACGAACACCGGGGAGCTGTTTTTT
NA	TRBV18	NA	TRBJ2-7	CASSPGGHEQYF	TGTGCCAGCTCACCTGGGGGGCACGAGCAGTACTTC
TRBD2	TRBV7-3	NA	TRBJ2-1	CASSFGTSGSSSYNEQFF	TGTGCCAGCAGCTTCGGGACTAGCGGGAGTTCATCCTACAATGAGCAGTTCTTC
TRBD1	TRBV5-1	once	TRBJ2-2	CASSKDRGRTGELFF	TGCGCCAGCAGCAAGGACAGGGGGCGGACCGGGGAGCTGTTTTTT
NA	TRBV11-2	NA	TRBJ2-7	CASSNIRDARFEQYF	TGTGCCAGCAGCAACATCCGGGACGCTCGATTCGAGCAGTACTTC
TRBD2	TRBV15	NA	TRBJ2-7	CATSTWTSGVSYEQYF	TGTGCCACCAGCACCTGGACTAGCGGGGTTTCCTACGAGCAGTACTTC
NA	TRBV7-9	NA	TRBJ1-6	CASSTRQANNSPLHF	TGTGCCAGCAGCACCCGACAGGCGAATAATTCACCCCTCCACTTT
NA	TRBV7-8	NA	TRBJ1-5	CASSSGYNQPQHF	TGTGCCAGCAGCTCCGGATATAATCAGCCCCAGCATTTT
NA	TRBV9	NA	TRBJ2-1	CASTKETSNEQFF	TGTGCCAGCACCAAGGAGACCTCCAATGAGCAGTTCTTC
TRBD2	TRBV24-1	NA	TRBJ2-3	CATSAGGTSGTDTQYF	TGTGCCACCAGTGCGGGAGGGACTAGCGGCACAGATACGCAGTATTTT
NA	TRBV7-9	NA	TRBJ2-4	CASSFSGTLAKNIQYF	TGTGCCAGCAGCTTTTCGGGGACCCTAGCCAAAAACATTCAGTACTTC
NA	TRBV7-3	NA	TRBJ2-2	CASSSLKPGELFF	TGTGCCAGCAGCTCATTAAAACCCGGGGAGCTGTTTTTT
NA	TRBV18	NA	TRBJ2-3	CASSPRAGSSTDTQYF	TGTGCCAGCTCACCACGCGCGGGGTCTAGCACAGATACGCAGTATTTT
TRBD2	TRBV9	NA	TRBJ2-5	CASSVGSLAGGVETQYF	TGTGCCAGCAGCGTAGGGAGTCTAGCGGGAGGGGTAGAGACCCAGTACTTC
NA	TRBV6-5	NA	TRBJ2-7	CASRFNYEQYF	TGTGCCAGCAGATTTAATTACGAGCAGTACTTC
NA	TRBV2	NA	TRBJ1-1	CASQQIYTEAFF	TGTGCCAGCCAACAGATTTACACTGAAGCTTTCTTT
NA	TRBV5-4	NA	TRBJ1-1	CASSFRTEAFF	TGTGCCAGCAGCTTTCGCACTGAAGCTTTCTTT
NA	TRBV30	NA	TRBJ2-5	CAWKVGLGAEKTQYF	TGTGCCTGGAAGGTGGGTCTGGGGGCGGAGAAGACCCAGTACTTC
NA	TRBV9	NA	TRBJ2-1	CASSSQTGAGEQFF	TGTGCCAGCAGCTCCCAGACGGGTGCCGGTGAGCAGTTCTTC